These 23 T cell receptor beta chains share one sample of origin, sequenced in a study of blood T cell repertoires in COVID-19. Profiled with immunoSEQ multiplex PCR; TCRdb holds only in-frame clones, not every one. The repertoire consists of some 320,000 clones, with about nine tenths occurring once and the leading ten covering roughly 7%. The sequencing input was peripheral blood. The receptors here all came from a woman between 25 and 40 years old who had recovered from COVID-19.

The chain has TRBV28 and TRBJ1-5; TRBD1 matches at 7 bases. The V segment lost 6 bases and the J segment 6 bases; nucleotides outside the gene matches: 8. This CDR3 is 14 amino acids long. Germline-derived CDR1 and CDR2 are MDHEN and SYDVKM. In DNA, the CDR3 is TGTGCCAGCAGATACCAGGGGGAAGGTCAGCCCCAGCATTTT. Encoded protein: CASRYQGEGQPQHF. The full variable domain, its missing parts supplied by reference TRBV28 and TRBJ1-5, is DVKVTQSSRYLVKRTGEKVFLECVQDMDHENMFWYRQDPGLGLRLIYFSYDVKMKEKGDIPEGYSVSREKKERFSLILESASTNQTSMYLCASRYQGEGQPQHFGDGTRLSIL.

The chain recombines TRBV7-2 with TRBJ2-3, with 7 bases aligning to TRBD2. The CDR3 has 14 amino acids. V gave up 1 base and J gave up 4 bases; unmatched junction bases: 2. Looked up from germline, CDR1 is SGHTA and CDR2 is FQGNSA. In nucleotides, the CDR3 is TGTGCCAGCAGCTTAGTGGCGGGGGCAGATACGCAGTATTTT. This sequence encodes CASSLVAGADTQYF.

This clone was seen only a few times. The V gene is TRBV5-4, the J gene TRBJ1-2; D uncertain. The CDR3 is made up of 13 amino acids. With 0 bases removed from V and 8 bases from J, the gap between germline ends came to 11 bases. Germline assignment: CDR1 SGHNT and CDR2 YYREEE (reference sequence). Written as DNA, the CDR3 is TGTGCCAGCAGCTTGGTTGGAGGAGGCGGCTACACCTTC. This codes for CASSLVGGGGYTF.

J is TRBJ1-5 and V is TRBV28; D is unclear. Trimming shortened V by 8 bases and J by 5 bases, and 16 bases separated the two germline ends. CDR1 and CDR2 from the germline V gene are MDHEN and SYDVKM. This CDR3 is 14 amino acids long. CDR3 region: CASRGSPLHQPQHF. CDR3 DNA sequence: TGTGCCAGCCGGGGATCACCCCTCCATCAGCCCCAGCATTTT. The whole variable domain, remainder taken from reference TRBV28 and TRBJ1-5, is DVKVTQSSRYLVKRTGEKVFLECVQDMDHENMFWYRQDPGLGLRLIYFSYDVKMKEKGDIPEGYSVSREKKERFSLILESASTNQTSMYLCASRGSPLHQPQHFGDGTRLSIL.

The chain couples TRBV2 to TRBJ2-3, with a possible D match to TRBD1 (5 bases). Germline CDR1 is SNHLY and CDR2 is FYNNEI. The V end lost 6 bases, the J end lost 3 bases, and 22 bases lay between the germline ends. This CDR3 has 17 amino acids. As DNA, the CDR3 is TGTGCCAGCAGCGGGTTAGGGGCAGGGTTCGGGACAGATACGCAGTATTTT. Translation: CASSGLGAGFGTDTQYF.

This chain links TRBV4-1 with TRBJ1-6; D gene uncertain. Trimming took off 0 bases at V and 1 base at J, with 7 bases between the two ends. The CDR3 spans 16 residues. Germline V gene data show CDR1 as MGHRA and CDR2 as YSYEKL. The CDR3 coding sequence is TGCGCCAGCAGCCAAGATCAGTTTTCCTATAATTCACCCCTCCACTTT. Its translation is CASSQDQFSYNSPLHF.

The chain employs TRBV7-2 and TRBJ1-4; the D is unclear. The V end lost 2 bases, the J end lost 0 bases, and 7 bases lay between the germline ends. Germline assignment: CDR1 SGHTA and CDR2 FQGNSA. The length of the CDR3 is 15 residues. The chain's CDR3 is CASSLSRATNEKLFF. As DNA, the CDR3 is TGTGCCAGCAGCTTATCGCGGGCAACTAATGAAAAACTGTTTTTT.

This chain connects TRBV27 to TRBJ1-1; TRBD1 agrees at 9 bases. With V trimmed by 6 bases and J by 6 bases, 8 bases remained unmatched. The length of the CDR3 is 14 residues. CDR1 and CDR2 (germline): MNHEY, SMNVEV (reference sequence). CDR3 amino acids: CASRILTGGPEAFF. DNA of the CDR3: TGTGCCAGCAGGATCCTAACAGGGGGCCCTGAAGCTTTCTTT.

V usage is TRBV28 and J usage is TRBJ2-6; the match to TRBD1 covers 8 bases. Losses at the gene ends were 8 bases for V and 1 base for J; bases not matched to a gene: 4. The CDR3 consists of 15 residues. Germline CDR1 reads MDHEN; CDR2 reads SYDVKM. The CDR3 sequence is CASSGGSSGANVLTF. The DNA for the CDR3 is TGTGCCAGCTCAGGGGGCTCTTCTGGGGCCAACGTCCTGACTTTC.

This clone was seen only a few times. This chain joins TRBV18 and TRBJ1-2, with TRBD1 as a possible D gene (6 bases). The CDR3 consists of 13 residues. V was cut by 2 bases and J by 6 bases, with 10 bases left in between. Germline CDR1 KGHSH, CDR2 LQKENI. The DNA of the CDR3 is TGTGCCAGCTCACCATTAGGACAGAATGGCTACACCTTC. Amino acid sequence: CASSPLGQNGYTF.

The rearrangement links TRBV11-3 to TRBJ2-1; 9 bases are shared with TRBD2. The CDR3 totals 15 residues. Per germline, CDR1 SGHNT and CDR2 YENEEA. The ends lost 9 bases at V and 0 bases at J; junction bases unmatched: 6. CDR3 sequence reads: CASASGMSSYNEQFF. CDR3 nucleotide sequence: TGTGCCAGTGCTAGCGGGATGAGCTCCTACAATGAGCAGTTCTTC.

The V gene is TRBV14, the J gene TRBJ1-2, with D possibly matching TRBD1 (6 bases). The germline gives CDR1 SGHDN, CDR2 FVKESK. The CDR3 runs to 15 residues. Trimming took 6 bases from V and 3 from J, leaving 17 bases between them. CDR3 amino acids: CASSNTGSSDYGYTF. The CDR3 DNA follows: TGTGCCAGCAGTAACACAGGGAGCTCAGACTATGGCTACACCTTC.

V and J are TRBV16 and TRBJ2-1; D is ambiguous. Germline V gene data show CDR1 as KGHSY and CDR2 as FQNENV. The length of the CDR3 is 15 residues. V was clipped by 4 bases and J by 2 bases, with 12 bases between them. CDR3: CASSPPGHTYNEQFF. The DNA of the CDR3 is TGTGCCAGCAGCCCCCCGGGTCACACCTACAATGAGCAGTTCTTC. Drawing the rest from reference TRBV16 and TRBJ2-1, the complete variable domain is GEEVAQTPKHLVRGEGQKAKLYCAPIKGHSYVFWYQQVLKNEFKFLISFQNENVFDETGMPKERFSAKCLPNSPCSLEIQATKLEDSAVYFCASSPPGHTYNEQFFGPGTRLTVL.

The chain couples TRBV28 to TRBJ2-1, with D tentatively TRBD2 (5 bases). This CDR3 comprises 12 residues. CDR1 and CDR2 from the germline V gene are MDHEN and SYDVKM. V shed 9 bases and J shed 0 bases, with 6 bases lying between them. The DNA for the CDR3 is TGTGCCAGTGGGAGCTCCTACAATGAGCAGTTCTTC. Its protein is CASGSSYNEQFF.

The V and J genes are TRBV28 and TRBJ1-1; D perhaps matches TRBD1 (6 bases). The V gene lost 6 bases and the J gene lost 12 bases, with 17 bases spanning the gap. Germline assignment: CDR1 MDHEN and CDR2 SYDVKM. The CDR3 loop spans 12 amino acids. CDR3: CASSSGQGTSFF. CDR3 DNA: TGTGCCAGCAGCTCTGGGCAGGGGACATCTTTCTTT.

This chain links TRBV5-1 with TRBJ1-1, with D possibly matching TRBD1 (5 bases). This CDR3 is 14 amino acids long. Trimming removed 4 bases from V and 1 base from J, with 11 bases in between. CDR1 SGHRS and CDR2 YFSETQ come from the germline V gene. The CDR3 coding sequence is TGCGCCAGCAGCCGACGGGACTGGAACACTGAAGCTTTCTTT. Translation gives CASSRRDWNTEAFF.

The chain joins TRBV4-1 to TRBJ2-7; D might be TRBD2 (5 bases). The CDR3 loop spans 15 amino acids. The germline V and J ends were trimmed by 2 bases and 2 bases, with 13 bases remaining between them. Germline V gene lookup returns CDR1 MGHRA and CDR2 YSYEKL. DNA for the CDR3: TGCGCCAGCAGCCAACCGCCTCCCGGGGCCTACGAGCAGTACTTC. Translating gives CASSQPPPGAYEQYF.

The genes are TRBV5-1 and TRBJ1-1; 7 nucleotides agree with TRBD1. V lost 4 bases, J lost 3 bases, and 6 bases stayed unmatched. Germline CDR1 SGHRS, CDR2 YFSETQ. This CDR3 spans 14 amino acids. Here the CDR3 reads CASSRQGEYTEAFF. The CDR3 region has the DNA TGCGCCAGCAGCCGACAGGGTGAGTACACTGAAGCTTTCTTT.

This clone occurred a few times. Other nucleotide sequences in the sample specify the same CDR3. The chain has TRBV6-1 and TRBJ1-1; weak D call: TRBD1 (6 bases). The CDR3 spans 14 residues. Germline V gene data show CDR1 as MNHNS and CDR2 as SASEGT. The V gene lost 1 base and the J gene lost 5 bases, with 11 bases spanning the gap. The CDR3 region has the DNA TGTGCCAGCAGTGAAGACAGGGTCGGGACTGAAGCTTTCTTT. This sequence encodes CASSEDRVGTEAFF.

The chain carries TRBV27 and TRBJ2-3; weak D call: TRBD1 (5 bases). Trimming removed 2 bases from V and 6 bases from J, with 12 bases in between. Germline-derived CDR1 and CDR2 are MNHEY and SMNVEV (reference sequence). The CDR3 has 14 residues. CDR3 in DNA: TGTGCCAGCAGTTTAGCAGGGATGAAGGATACGCAGTATTTT. Its protein product is CASSLAGMKDTQYF.

Of note for this clone: The same CDR3 arises from other DNA sequences in this sample as well. The V gene is TRBV12-3 or TRBV12-4, the J gene TRBJ2-5; D remains unclear. V was pared by 4 bases and J by 2 bases, with 2 bases between. The CDR3 consists of 11 residues. CDR3 protein: CASSSQETQYF. The CDR3 region has the DNA TGTGCCAGCAGTTCACAAGAGACCCAGTACTTC.

The CDR3 sequence is CASSLYSGTVGTEAFF. For the CDR3, the DNA is TGTGCCAGCAGCTTATATTCCGGGACAGTCGGCACTGAAGCTTTCTTT. This sequence joins TRBV7-6 and TRBJ1-1; 7 bases line up with TRBD1. This CDR3 contains 16 residues. Germline loops: CDR1 SGHVS, CDR2 FNYEAQ. V was clipped by 2 bases and J by 4 bases; unmatched bases: 10. The variable domain in full, with the rest retrieved from reference TRBV7-6 and TRBJ1-1, is GAGVSQSPRYKVTKRGQDVALRCDPISGHVSLYWYRQALGQGPEFLTYFNYEAQQDKSGLPNDRFSAERPEGSISTLTIQRTEQRDSAMYRCASSLYSGTVGTEAFFGQGTRLTVV.

The CDR3 bases are TGTGCCAGCAGTCGAAACGGGGAGTGGAGCAATCAGCCCCAGCATTTT. It codes for CASSRNGEWSNQPQHF. V and J are TRBV7-3 and TRBJ1-5; D call uncertain. CDR3 length: 16 residues. Germline V gives CDR1 SGHTA, CDR2 FQGTGA. Trimming took 6 bases from V and 1 from J, leaving 16 bases between them.